This passage covers 5 T cell receptor beta chains from one sample sequenced in a study of blood T cell repertoires in COVID-19. TCRdb's copy holds only in-frame clones and misses some; the assay was immunoSEQ multiplex PCR. The data show under 450,000 clones, about 90% seen once. Sequencing was performed on PBMCs or T cells enriched from blood (not recorded which). These receptors were collected from a man aged 25-45 years who had recovered from COVID-19.

The V call is TRBV7-8, the J call TRBJ1-2; D gene uncertain. Germline loops: CDR1 SGHVS, CDR2 FQNEAQ. Trimming removed 5 bases at V and 8 bases at J, with 18 bases between. This CDR3 has 14 amino acids. This CDR3 is CASSRRLEFGGYTF. Written as DNA, the CDR3 is TGTGCCAGCAGCCGGAGACTCGAATTCGGCGGCTACACCTTC.

A single count supports this clone. The chain couples TRBV30 to TRBJ2-7; TRBD1 matches 7 bases. The CDR3 has 14 amino acids. J lost 0 bases, V lost 3 bases, and 5 bases had no gene match. CDR1 GTSNPN and CDR2 SVGIG come from the germline V gene (reference sequence). CDR3 protein: CAWRGQSSSYEQYF. The CDR3, as DNA: TGTGCCTGGAGGGGACAGTCGAGCTCCTACGAGCAGTACTTC.

This chain connects TRBV7-2 to TRBJ1-4; a possible D gene is TRBD1 (6 bases). V shed 4 bases and J shed 14 bases, with 26 bases lying between them. CDR3 length: 16 amino acids. CDR1 is SGHTA and CDR2 is FQGNSA in the germline V gene. The CDR3 coding sequence is TGTGCCAGCAGCTCGTACAGGGCGGCATCAGGCCTGAGGCTGTTTTTT. Protein: CASSSYRAASGLRLFF.

This sequence joins TRBV28 and TRBJ1-5; D is undetermined. V lost 6 bases, J lost 1 base, and 13 bases lay in between. The CDR3 length is 15 residues. Germline V CDR1 and CDR2: MDHEN, SYDVKM. CDR3 sequence (DNA): TGTGCCAGCAGCATCTTAAGCGGGAGCAATCAGCCCCAGCATTTT. This translates into CASSILSGSNQPQHF.

This sequence joins TRBV4-1 and TRBJ2-1; the match to TRBD2 covers 11 bases. Germline V gene data show CDR1 as MGHRA and CDR2 as YSYEKL. The CDR3 runs 15 residues. The V and J ends lost 2 bases and 3 bases, in that order; junction bases with no gene match: 0. The CDR3 protein is CASSQTSGGYNEQFF. In DNA, the CDR3 is TGCGCCAGCAGCCAAACTAGCGGGGGCTACAATGAGCAGTTCTTC.